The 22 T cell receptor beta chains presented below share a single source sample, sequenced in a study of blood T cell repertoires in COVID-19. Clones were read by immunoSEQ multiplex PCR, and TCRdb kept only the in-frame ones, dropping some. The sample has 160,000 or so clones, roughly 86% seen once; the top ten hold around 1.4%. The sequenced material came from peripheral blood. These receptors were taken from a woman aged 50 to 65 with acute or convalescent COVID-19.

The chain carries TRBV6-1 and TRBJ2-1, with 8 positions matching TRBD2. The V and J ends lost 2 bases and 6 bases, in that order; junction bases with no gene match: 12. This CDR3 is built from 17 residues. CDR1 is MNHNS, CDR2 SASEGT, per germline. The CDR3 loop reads CASSEFTSGGLSNEQFF. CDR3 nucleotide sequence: TGTGCCAGCAGTGAATTCACGTCGGGGGGGCTCAGCAATGAGCAGTTCTTC.

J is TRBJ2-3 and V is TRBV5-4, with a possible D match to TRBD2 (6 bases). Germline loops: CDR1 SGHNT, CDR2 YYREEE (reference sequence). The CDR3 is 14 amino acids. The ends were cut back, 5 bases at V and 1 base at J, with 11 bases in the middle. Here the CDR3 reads CASSLAPRTDTQYF. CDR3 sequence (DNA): TGTGCCAGCAGTCTAGCGCCTCGCACAGATACGCAGTATTTT.

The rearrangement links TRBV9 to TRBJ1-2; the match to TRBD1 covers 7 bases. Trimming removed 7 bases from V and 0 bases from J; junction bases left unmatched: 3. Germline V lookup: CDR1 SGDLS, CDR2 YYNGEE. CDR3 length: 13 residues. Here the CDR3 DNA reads TGTGCCAGCGGAGGGACAGCTAACTATGGCTACACCTTC. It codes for CASGGTANYGYTF.

CDR3 coding DNA: TGTGCCAGCAGCCAAGATTGGCAGGGGTGGAATGAGCAGTTCTTC. It is translated as CASSQDWQGWNEQFF. This rearrangement joins TRBV3-1 (or the pseudogene TRBV3-2) to TRBJ2-1, with a weak D call TRBD1 (6 bases). V was clipped by 0 bases and J by 7 bases, with 13 bases between them. The CDR3 length is 15 residues. From germline, CDR1 is LGHDT and CDR2 YNNKEL (reference sequence).

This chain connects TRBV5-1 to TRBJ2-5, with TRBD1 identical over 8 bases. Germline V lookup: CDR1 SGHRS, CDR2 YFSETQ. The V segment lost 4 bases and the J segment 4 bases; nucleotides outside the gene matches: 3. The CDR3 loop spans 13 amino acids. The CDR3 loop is CASSAGQVETQYF. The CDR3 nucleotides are TGCGCCAGCAGCGCGGGACAGGTAGAGACCCAGTACTTC.

The CDR3 nucleotides are TGCGCCAGCAGCCAACAGGACAGGGGGCCTACCTACGAGCAGTACTTC. It encodes CASSQQDRGPTYEQYF. This rearrangement joins TRBV4-3 to TRBJ2-7, with TRBD1 matching over 11 bases. The CDR3 is 16 amino acids. CDR1 and CDR2 (germline): LGHNA, YSLEER. The V gene end was trimmed by 2 bases and the J gene end by 2 bases; junction bases not matched to a gene: 5.

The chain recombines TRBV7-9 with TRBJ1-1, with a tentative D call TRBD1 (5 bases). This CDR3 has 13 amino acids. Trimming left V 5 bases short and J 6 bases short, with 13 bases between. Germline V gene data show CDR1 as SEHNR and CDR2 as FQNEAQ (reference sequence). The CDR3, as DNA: TGTGCCAGCAGCCTGACAGAAAGCGCTGAAGCTTTCTTT. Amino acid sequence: CASSLTESAEAFF.

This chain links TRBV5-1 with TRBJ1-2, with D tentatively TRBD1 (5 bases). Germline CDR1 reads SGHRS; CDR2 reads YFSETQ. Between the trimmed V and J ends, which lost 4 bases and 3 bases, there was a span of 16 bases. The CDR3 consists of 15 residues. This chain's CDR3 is CASSPGEGGYYGYTF. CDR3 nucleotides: TGCGCCAGCAGCCCGGGGGAGGGTGGCTACTATGGCTACACCTTC.

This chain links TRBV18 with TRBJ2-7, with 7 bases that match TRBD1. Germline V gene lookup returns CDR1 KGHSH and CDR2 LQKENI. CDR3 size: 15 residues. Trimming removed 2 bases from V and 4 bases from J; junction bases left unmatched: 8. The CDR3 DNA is TGTGCCAGCTCACCATCGACAGGGACGAATTACGAGCAGTACTTC. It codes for CASSPSTGTNYEQYF.

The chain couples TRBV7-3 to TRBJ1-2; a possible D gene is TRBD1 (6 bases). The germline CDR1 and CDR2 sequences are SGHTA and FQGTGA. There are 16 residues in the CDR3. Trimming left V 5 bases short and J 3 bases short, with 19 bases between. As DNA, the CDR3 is TGTGCCAGCAGCCCACGCCCCAGGGGAGAAGACTATGGCTACACCTTC. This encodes CASSPRPRGEDYGYTF.

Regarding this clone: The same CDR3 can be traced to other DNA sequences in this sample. The CDR3 DNA reads as TGTGCCAGCAGTTCAGGAACGGGAGGGAGCTCCTACAATGAGCAGTTCTTC. This encodes CASSSGTGGSSYNEQFF. V and J are TRBV6-2 or TRBV6-3 and TRBJ2-1, with 8 bases identical to TRBD2. V shed 4 bases and J 0 bases; nucleotides not matched to a gene: 8. The CDR3 has 17 amino acids. CDR1 and CDR2 from the germline V gene are MNHEY and SVGEGT.

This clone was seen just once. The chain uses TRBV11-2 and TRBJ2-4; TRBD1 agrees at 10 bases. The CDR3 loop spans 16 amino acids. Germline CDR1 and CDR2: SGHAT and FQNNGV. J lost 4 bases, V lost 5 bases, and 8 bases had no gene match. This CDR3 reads CASSPGTGEGKNIQYF. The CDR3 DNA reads TGTGCCAGCAGCCCGGGGACAGGGGAGGGGAAAAACATTCAGTACTTC. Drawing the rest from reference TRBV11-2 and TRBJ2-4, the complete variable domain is EAGVAQSPRYKIIEKRQSVAFWCNPISGHATLYWYQQILGQGPKLLIQFQNNGVVDDSQLPKDRFSAERLKGVDSTLKIQPAKLEDSAVYLCASSPGTGEGKNIQYFGAGTRLSVL.

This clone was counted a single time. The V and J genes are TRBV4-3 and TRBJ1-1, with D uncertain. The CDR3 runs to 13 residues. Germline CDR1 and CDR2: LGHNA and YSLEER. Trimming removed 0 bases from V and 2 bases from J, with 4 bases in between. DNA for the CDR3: TGCGCCAGCAGCCAAGACTTTAACACTGAAGCTTTCTTT. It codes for CASSQDFNTEAFF.

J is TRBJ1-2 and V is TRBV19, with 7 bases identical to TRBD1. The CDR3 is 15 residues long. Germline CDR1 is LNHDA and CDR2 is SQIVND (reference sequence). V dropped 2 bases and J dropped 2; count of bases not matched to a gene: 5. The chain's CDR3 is CASSINGGGNYGYTF. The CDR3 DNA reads TGTGCCAGTAGTATAAATGGAGGGGGCAACTATGGCTACACCTTC.

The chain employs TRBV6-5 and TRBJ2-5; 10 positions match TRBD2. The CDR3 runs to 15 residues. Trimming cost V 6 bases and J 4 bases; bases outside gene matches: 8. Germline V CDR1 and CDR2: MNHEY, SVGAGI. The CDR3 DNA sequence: TGTGCCAGCAGCCGTAGCGGGGGGAGTGGAGAGACCCAGTACTTC. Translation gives CASSRSGGSGETQYF.

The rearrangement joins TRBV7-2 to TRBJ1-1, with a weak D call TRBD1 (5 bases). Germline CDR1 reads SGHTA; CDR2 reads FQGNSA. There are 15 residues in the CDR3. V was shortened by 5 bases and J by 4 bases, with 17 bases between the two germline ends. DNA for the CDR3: TGTGCCAGCAGCACCCAGGGACTTTTACTCACTGAAGCTTTCTTT. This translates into CASSTQGLLLTEAFF.

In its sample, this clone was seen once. Here the CDR3 DNA reads TGTGCCATCAGTACAGGGGTCCGCCAAGAGACCCAGTACTTC. As protein: CAISTGVRQETQYF. The V call is TRBV10-3, the J call TRBJ2-5; 7 bases agree with TRBD1. Germline trimming cut 5 bases from V and 1 base from J; bases unmatched to any gene: 4. Germline V gives CDR1 ENHRY, CDR2 SYGVKD. The CDR3 sequence is 14 residues long.

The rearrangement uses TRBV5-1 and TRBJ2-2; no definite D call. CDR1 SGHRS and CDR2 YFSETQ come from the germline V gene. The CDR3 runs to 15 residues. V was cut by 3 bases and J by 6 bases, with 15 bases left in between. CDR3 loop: CASSYQVSLAGELFF. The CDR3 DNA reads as TGCGCCAGCAGCTACCAAGTGAGTTTGGCCGGGGAGCTGTTTTTT.

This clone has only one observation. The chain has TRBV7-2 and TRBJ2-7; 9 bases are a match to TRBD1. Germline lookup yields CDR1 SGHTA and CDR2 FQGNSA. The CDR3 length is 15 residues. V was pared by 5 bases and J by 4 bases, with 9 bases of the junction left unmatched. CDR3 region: CASSPRDRESYEQYF. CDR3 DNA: TGTGCCAGCAGCCCCCGGGACAGGGAGTCGTACGAGCAGTACTTC.

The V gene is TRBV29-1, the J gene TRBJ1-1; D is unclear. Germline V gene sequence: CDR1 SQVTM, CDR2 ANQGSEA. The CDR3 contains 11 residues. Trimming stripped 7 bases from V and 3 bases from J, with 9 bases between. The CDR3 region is CSGWEDTEAFF. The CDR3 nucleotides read TGCAGCGGTTGGGAGGACACTGAAGCTTTCTTT.

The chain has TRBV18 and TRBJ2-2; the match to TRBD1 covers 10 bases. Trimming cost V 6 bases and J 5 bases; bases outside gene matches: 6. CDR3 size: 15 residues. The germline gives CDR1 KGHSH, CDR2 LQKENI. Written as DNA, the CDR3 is TGTGCCAGCTCCGGGACAGGGGCGATGACCGGGGAGCTGTTTTTT. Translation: CASSGTGAMTGELFF.

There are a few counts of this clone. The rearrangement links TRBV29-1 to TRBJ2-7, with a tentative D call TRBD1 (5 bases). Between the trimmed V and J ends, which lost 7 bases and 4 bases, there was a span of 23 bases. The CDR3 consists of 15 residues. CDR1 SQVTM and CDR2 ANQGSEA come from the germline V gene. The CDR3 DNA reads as TGCAGCGCCCTAGATCCCGGACATCCTTCTTACGAGCAGTACTTC. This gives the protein CSALDPGHPSYEQYF.